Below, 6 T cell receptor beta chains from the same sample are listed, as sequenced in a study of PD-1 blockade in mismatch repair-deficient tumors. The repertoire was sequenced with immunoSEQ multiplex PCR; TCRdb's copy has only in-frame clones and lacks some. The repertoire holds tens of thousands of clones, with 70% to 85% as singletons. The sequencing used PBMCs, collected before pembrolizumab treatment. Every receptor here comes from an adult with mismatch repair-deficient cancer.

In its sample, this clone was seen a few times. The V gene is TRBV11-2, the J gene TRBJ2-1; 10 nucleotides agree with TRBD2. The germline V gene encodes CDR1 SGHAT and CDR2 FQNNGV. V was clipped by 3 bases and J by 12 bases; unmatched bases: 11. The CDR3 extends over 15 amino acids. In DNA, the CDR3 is TGTGCCAGCAGCTTTCGTGTAGCGGGGGGACCGTGGCAGTTCTTC. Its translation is CASSFRVAGGPWQFF. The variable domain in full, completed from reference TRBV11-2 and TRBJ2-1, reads EAGVAQSPRYKIIEKRQSVAFWCNPISGHATLYWYQQILGQGPKLLIQFQNNGVVDDSQLPKDRFSAERLKGVDSTLKIQPAKLEDSAVYLCASSFRVAGGPWQFFGPGTRLTVL.

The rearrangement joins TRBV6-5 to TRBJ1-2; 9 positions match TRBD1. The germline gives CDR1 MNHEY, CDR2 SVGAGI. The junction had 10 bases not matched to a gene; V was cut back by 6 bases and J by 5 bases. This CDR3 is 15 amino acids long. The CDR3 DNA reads TGTGCCAGCAGACAAACCGGGACAGGGCTTTATGGCTACACCTTC. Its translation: CASRQTGTGLYGYTF.

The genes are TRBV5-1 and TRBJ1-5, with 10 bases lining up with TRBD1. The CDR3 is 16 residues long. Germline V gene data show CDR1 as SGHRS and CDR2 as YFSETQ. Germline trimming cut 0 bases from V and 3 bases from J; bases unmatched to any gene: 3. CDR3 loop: CASSLGTGGNNQPQHF. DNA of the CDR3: TGCGCCAGCAGCTTGGGGACAGGGGGGAACAATCAGCCCCAGCATTTT.

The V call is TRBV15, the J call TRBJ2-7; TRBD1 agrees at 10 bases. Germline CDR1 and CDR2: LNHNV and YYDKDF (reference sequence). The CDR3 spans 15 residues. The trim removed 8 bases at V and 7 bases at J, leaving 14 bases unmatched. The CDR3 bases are TGTGCCACCGCCCGTGCGGGACAGGGGTTTCGGGAGCAGTACTTC. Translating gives CATARAGQGFREQYF.

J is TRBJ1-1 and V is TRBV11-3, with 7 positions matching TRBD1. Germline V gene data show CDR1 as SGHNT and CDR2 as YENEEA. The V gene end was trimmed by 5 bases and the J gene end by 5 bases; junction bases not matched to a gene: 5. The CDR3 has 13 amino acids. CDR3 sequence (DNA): TGTGCCAGCAGCCGACAGGGAGAGACTGAAGCTTTCTTT. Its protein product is CASSRQGETEAFF.

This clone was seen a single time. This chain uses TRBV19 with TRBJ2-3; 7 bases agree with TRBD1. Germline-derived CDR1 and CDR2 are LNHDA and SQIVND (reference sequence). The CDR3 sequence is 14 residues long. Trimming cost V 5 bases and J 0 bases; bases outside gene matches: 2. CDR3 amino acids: CASSFRGSTDTQYF. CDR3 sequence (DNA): TGTGCCAGTAGTTTCAGGGGGAGCACAGATACGCAGTATTTT. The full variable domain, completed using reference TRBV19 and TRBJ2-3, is DGGITQSPKYLFRKEGQNVTLSCEQNLNHDAMYWYRQDPGQGLRLIYYSQIVNDFQKGDIAEGYSVSREKKESFPLTVTSAQKNPTAFYLCASSFRGSTDTQYFGPGTRLTVL.